The clone carrying this T cell receptor beta chain was found a few times. Antigen: not known. These data originate in a study of cytomegalovirus exposure and HLA in healthy donors. Study results and limitations: It was reported that TCR beta sequences correctly inferred the HLA-A and HLA-B alleles for most subjects. Some TCR beta chains (around 180 of them) were listed as cytomegalovirus-associated.

Vbeta (60) and Jbeta (13) primers were used in the PCR. Source study methods: An analysis performed later counted 70 million to 90 million unique TCR beta chains (roughly 10 million of them shared). Sequencing was performed with immunoSEQ multiplex PCR; in TCRdb, only in-frame clones are kept and a portion is missing. V and J calls and clone size are copied from that table; D and trimming were computed from the DNA. The profile shows over 150,000 clones, around four fifths of them singletons. Germline-derived CDR1 and CDR2 are MNHEY and SVGAGI. This CDR3 has 16 amino acids. V dropped 2 bases and J dropped 4; count of bases not matched to a gene: 7.

This sequence was found in a woman in her fifties or sixties in good health and CMV-seronegative. The sequenced sample was PBMCs. The chain joins TRBV6-5 to TRBJ2-2; 7 bases map to TRBD2. As DNA, the CDR3 is TGTGCCAGCAGTTACGATGGGGAGGGCAGCACCGGGGAGCTGTTTTTT. Protein: CASSYDGEGSTGELFF.